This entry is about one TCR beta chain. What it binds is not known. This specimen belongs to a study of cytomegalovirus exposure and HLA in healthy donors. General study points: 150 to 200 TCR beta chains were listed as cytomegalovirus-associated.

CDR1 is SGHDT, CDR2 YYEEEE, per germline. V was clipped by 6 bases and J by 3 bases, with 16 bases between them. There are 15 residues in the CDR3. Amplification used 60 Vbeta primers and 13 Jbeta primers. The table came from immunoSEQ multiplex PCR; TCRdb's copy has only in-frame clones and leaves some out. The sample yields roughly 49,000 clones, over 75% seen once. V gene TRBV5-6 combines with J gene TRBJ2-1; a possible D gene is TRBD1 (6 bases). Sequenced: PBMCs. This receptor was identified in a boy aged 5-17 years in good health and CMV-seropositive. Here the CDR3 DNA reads TGTGCCAGCACCTCTGACAGGTCGTACTACAATGAGCAGTTCTTC. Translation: CASTSDRSYYNEQFF.